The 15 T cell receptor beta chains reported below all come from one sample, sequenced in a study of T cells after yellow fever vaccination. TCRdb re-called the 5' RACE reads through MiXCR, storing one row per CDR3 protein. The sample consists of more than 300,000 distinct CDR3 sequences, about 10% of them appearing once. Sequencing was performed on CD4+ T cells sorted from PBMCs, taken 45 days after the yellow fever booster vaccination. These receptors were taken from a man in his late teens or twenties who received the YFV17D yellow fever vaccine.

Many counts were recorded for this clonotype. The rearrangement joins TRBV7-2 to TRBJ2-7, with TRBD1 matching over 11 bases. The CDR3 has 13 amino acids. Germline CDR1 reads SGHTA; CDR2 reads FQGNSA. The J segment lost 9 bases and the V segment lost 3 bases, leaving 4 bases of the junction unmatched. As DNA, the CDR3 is TGTGCCAGCAGCTTGGGGACAGGGGGTAGGCAGTACTTC. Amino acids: CASSLGTGGRQYF.

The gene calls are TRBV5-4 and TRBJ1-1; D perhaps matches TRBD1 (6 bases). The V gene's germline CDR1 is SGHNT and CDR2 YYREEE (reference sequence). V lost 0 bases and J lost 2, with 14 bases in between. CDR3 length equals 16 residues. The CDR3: CASSLGKTGPNTEAFF. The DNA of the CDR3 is TGTGCCAGCAGCTTGGGTAAGACAGGCCCTAACACTGAAGCTTTCTTT. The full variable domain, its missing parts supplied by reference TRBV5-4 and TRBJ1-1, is ETGVTQSPTHLIKTRGQQVTLRCSSQSGHNTVSWYQQALGQGPQFIFQYYREEENGRGNFPPRFSGLQFPNYSSELNVNALELDDSALYLCASSLGKTGPNTEAFFGQGTRLTVV.

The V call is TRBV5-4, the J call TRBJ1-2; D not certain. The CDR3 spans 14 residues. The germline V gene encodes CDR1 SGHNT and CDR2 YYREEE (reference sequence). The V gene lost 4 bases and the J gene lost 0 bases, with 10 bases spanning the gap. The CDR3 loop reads CASSPPRANYGYTF. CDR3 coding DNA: TGTGCCAGCAGCCCGCCAAGAGCTAACTATGGCTACACCTTC. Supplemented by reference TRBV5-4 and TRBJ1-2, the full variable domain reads ETGVTQSPTHLIKTRGQQVTLRCSSQSGHNTVSWYQQALGQGPQFIFQYYREEENGRGNFPPRFSGLQFPNYSSELNVNALELDDSALYLCASSPPRANYGYTFGSGTRLTVV.

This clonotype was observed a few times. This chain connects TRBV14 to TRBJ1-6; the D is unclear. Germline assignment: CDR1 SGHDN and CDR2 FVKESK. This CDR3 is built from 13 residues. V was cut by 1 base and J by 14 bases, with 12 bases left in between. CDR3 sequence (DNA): TGTGCCAGCAGCCAAGTGCCTTCTAAAACCCTCCACTTT. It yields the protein CASSQVPSKTLHF.

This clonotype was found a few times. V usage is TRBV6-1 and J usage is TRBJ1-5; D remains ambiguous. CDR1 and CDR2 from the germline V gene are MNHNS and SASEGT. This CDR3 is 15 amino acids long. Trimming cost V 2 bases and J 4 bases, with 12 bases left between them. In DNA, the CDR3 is TGTGCCAGCAGTGAACGAGGGCATGGGAATCAGCCCCAGCATTTT. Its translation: CASSERGHGNQPQHF.

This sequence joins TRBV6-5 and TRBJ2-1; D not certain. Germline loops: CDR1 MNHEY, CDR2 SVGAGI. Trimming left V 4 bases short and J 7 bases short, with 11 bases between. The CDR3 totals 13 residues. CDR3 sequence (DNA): TGTGCCAGCAGTTCGGCACCCGTGAATGAGCAGTTCTTC. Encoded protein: CASSSAPVNEQFF.

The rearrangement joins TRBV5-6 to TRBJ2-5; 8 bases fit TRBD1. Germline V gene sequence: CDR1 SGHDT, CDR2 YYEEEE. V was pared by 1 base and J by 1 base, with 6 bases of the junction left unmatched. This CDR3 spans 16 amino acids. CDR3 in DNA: TGTGCCAGCAGCTTGCCACAGGGGGTAGGCCAAGAGACCCAGTACTTC. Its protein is CASSLPQGVGQETQYF.

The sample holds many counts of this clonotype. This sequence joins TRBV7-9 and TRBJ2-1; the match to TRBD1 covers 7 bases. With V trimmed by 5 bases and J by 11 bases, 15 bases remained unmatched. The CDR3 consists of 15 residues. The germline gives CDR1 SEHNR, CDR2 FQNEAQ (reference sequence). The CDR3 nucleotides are TGTGCCAGCAGCACCAGAGGACAGGTTCGGTATAAGCAGTTCTTC. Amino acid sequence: CASSTRGQVRYKQFF.

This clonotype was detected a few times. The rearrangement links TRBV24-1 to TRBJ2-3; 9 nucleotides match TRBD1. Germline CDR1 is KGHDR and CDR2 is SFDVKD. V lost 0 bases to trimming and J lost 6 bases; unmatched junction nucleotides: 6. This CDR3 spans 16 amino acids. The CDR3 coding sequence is TGTGCCACCAGTGATTTGCAGCGACAGGGGGTTGATACGCAGTATTTT. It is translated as CATSDLQRQGVDTQYF.

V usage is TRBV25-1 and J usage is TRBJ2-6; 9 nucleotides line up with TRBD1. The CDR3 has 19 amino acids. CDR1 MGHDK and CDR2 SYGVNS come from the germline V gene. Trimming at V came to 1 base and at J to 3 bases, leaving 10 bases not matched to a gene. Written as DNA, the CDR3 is TGTGCCAGCAGTGAATCCGCCGGGACAGGGCGGGGTGGGGCCAACGTCCTGACTTTC. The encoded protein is CASSESAGTGRGGANVLTF.

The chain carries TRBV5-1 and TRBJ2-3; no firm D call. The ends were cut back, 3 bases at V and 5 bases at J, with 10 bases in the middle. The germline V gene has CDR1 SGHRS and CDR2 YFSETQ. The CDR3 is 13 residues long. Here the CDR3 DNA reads TGCGCCAGCAGCTGGGCCCCGGAAGATACGCAGTATTTT. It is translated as CASSWAPEDTQYF.

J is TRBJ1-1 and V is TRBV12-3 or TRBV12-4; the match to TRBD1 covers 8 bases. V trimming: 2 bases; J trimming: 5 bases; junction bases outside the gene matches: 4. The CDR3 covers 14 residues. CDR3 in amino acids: CASSLQGAMTEAFF. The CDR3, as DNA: TGTGCCAGCAGTTTACAGGGGGCGATGACTGAAGCTTTCTTT.

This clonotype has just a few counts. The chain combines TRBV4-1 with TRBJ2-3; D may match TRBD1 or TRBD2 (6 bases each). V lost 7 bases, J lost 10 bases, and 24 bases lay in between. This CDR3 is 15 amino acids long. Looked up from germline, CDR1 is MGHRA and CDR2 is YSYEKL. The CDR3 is CASTIVGGQWGSQYF. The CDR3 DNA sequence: TGCGCCAGCACCATCGTGGGGGGCCAATGGGGATCGCAGTATTTT.

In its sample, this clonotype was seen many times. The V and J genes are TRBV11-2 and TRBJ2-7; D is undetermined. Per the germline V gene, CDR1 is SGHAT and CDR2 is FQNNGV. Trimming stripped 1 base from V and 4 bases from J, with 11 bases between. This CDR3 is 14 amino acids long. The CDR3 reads CASSLVTPRYEQYV. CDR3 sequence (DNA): TGTGCCAGCAGCTTAGTAACCCCTCGGTACGAGCAGTACGTC.

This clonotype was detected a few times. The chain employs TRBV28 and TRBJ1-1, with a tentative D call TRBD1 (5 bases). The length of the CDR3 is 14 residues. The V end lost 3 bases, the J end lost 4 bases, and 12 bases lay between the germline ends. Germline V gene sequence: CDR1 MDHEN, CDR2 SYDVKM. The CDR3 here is CASSLSIGGTEAFF. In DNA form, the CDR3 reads TGTGCCAGCAGTTTGTCCATTGGGGGCACTGAAGCTTTCTTT.